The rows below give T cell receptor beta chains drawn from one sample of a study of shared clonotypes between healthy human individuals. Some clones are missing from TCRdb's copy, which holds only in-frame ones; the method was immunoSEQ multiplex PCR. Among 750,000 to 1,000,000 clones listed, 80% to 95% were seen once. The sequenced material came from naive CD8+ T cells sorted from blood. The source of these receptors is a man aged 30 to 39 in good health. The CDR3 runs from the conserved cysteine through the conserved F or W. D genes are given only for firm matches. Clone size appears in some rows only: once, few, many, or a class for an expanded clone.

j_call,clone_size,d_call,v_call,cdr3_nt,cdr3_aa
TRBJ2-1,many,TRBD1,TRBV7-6,TGTGCCAGCAGCCTTACAGGGGGCTGGGAGCAGTTCTTC,CASSLTGGWEQFF
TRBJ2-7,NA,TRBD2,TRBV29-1,TGCAGCGTTGGGCGACTAGCGGGAGACTACGAGCAGTACTTC,CSVGRLAGDYEQYF
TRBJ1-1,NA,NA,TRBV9,TGTGCCAGCAGCGACATGGCACGGAACACTGAAGCTTTCTTT,CASSDMARNTEAFF
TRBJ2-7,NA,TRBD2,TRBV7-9,TGTGCCAGCAGCTCACAAACTAGCGGGACCCACGAGCAGTACTTC,CASSSQTSGTHEQYF
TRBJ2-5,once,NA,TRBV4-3,TGCGCCAGCAGCCAAGATAAGGGCGGGACAGAGACCCAGTACTTC,CASSQDKGGTETQYF
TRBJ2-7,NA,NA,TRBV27,TGTGCCAGCAGCGCTCAGGGGGGTCGCTACGAGCAGTACTTC,CASSAQGGRYEQYF
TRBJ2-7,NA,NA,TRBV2,TGTGCCAGCAGGCCGGGACATTCCTCCTACGAGCAGTACTTC,CASRPGHSSYEQYF
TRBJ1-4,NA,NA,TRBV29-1,TGCAGCGTTGTAACAGCAACTAATGAAAAACTGTTTTTT,CSVVTATNEKLFF
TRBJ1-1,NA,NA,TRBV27,TGTGCCAGCAGTTCCCCGACAACCATTAACACTGAAGCTTTCTTT,CASSSPTTINTEAFF
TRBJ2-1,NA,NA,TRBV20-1,TGCAGTGCTAGAACTAGGGGGGAGCAGTTCTTC,CSARTRGEQFF
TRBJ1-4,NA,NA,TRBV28,TGTGCCAGCACACCAACGGGGTCAGTTAATGAAAAACTGTTTTTT,CASTPTGSVNEKLFF
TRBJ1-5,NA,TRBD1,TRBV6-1,TGTGCCAGCAGTGAAAGGACAGGTAATCAGCCCCAGCATTTT,CASSERTGNQPQHF
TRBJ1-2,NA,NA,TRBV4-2,TGTGCCAGCAGCCCATCCGGGGGGGGCCGGTATGGCTACACCTTC,CASSPSGGGRYGYTF
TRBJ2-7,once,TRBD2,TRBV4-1,TGCGCCAGCAGCCAGCAGTCCCGGGGGGGCGACGAGCAGTACTTC,CASSQQSRGGDEQYF
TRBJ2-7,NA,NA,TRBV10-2,TGCGCCAGCAGTGAGTCCTGGGGGCCCTACGAGCAGTACTTC,CASSESWGPYEQYF
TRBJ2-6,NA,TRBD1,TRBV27,TGTGCCAGCAGACCGGGACAGGCACCCTATCCCAACGTCCTGACTTTC,CASRPGQAPYPNVLTF
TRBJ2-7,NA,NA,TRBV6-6,TGTGCCAGCAGTTACTCCGGGGAAAGGGGCGAGCAGTACTTC,CASSYSGERGEQYF
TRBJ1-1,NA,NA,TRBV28,TGTGCCAGCGGGGCCATCACTGAAGCTTTCTTT,CASGAITEAFF
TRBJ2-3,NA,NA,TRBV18,TGTGCCAGCTCACCTCCGACAGATACGCAGTATTTT,CASSPPTDTQYF
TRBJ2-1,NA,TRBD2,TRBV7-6,TGTGCCAGCAGCAGACTAGCGGGAGTTCCAATTTACAATGAGCAGTTCTTC,CASSRLAGVPIYNEQFF
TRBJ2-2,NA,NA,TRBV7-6,TGTGCCAGCAGGTCCCCCCAGTCCGGGGAGCTGTTTTTT,CASRSPQSGELFF
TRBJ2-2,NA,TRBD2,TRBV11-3,TGTGCCAGCAGCCCTAGCGGCGCGGGCGGGGAGCTGTTTTTT,CASSPSGAGGELFF
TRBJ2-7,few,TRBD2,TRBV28,TGTGCCAGCACTAGCGGCACATCCTACGAGCAGTACTTC,CASTSGTSYEQYF
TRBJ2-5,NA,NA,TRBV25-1,TGTGCCAGCAGTGATAAGGGGGAGGTGATAGAGACCCAGTACTTC,CASSDKGEVIETQYF
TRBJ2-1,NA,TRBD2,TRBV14,TGTGCCAGCAGCAGAAGCGGGAGGCCGGGGAATGAGCAGTTCTTC,CASSRSGRPGNEQFF